These 5 T cell receptor beta chains share one sample of origin, sequenced in a study of tumor-infiltrating lymphocytes in primary liver carcinoma. Starting from around 0.45 ug of total RNA, TCR beta cDNA was produced with a primer in the constant region. ARM-PCR was slightly modified, and three nested multiplex PCR rounds with it gave rise to the TCR beta libraries. The first two PCR rounds used TRBV1-TRBV30 forward primers with a C-beta reverse primer, around 10 cycles each. TCRdb re-called the multiplex PCR reads through MiXCR, storing one row per CDR3 protein. Here the sample spans about 120,000 distinct CDR3 sequences, less than 75% being singletons. Unsorted bulk tissue of roughly 19-30 mg yielded co-extracted RNA and DNA. The sequencing input was tumor-adjacent normal liver tissue. These receptors were obtained from a woman in her fifties or sixties with primary liver carcinoma and hepatitis B virus infection.

This clonotype was detected only a few times. The CDR3 nucleotides are TGTGCCAGCAGCTGCGGACTGGCGGGAGTCTACGAGCAGTACTTC. Translation: CASSCGLAGVYEQYF. This chain links TRBV11-2 with TRBJ2-7; TRBD2 matches at 7 bases. The V and J ends lost 4 bases and 3 bases, in that order; junction bases with no gene match: 9. CDR1 is SGHAT and CDR2 is FQNNGV in the germline V gene. The CDR3 length is 15 residues.

The chain employs TRBV5-6 and TRBJ2-1; TRBD2 matches 8 bases. This CDR3 is 17 amino acids long. Germline V gene lookup returns CDR1 SGHDT and CDR2 YYEEEE. Written as DNA, the CDR3 is TGTACCAACAGCTCCCGGGGGGGGGCATCTGTTCTCAATGAGCAGTTCTTC. It is translated as CTNSSRGGASVLNEQFF. The variable domain in full, with the rest retrieved from reference TRBV5-6 and TRBJ2-1, is DAGVTQSPTHLIKTRGQQVTLRCSPKSGHDTVSWYQQALGQGPQFIFQYYEEEERQRGNFPDRFSGHQFPNYSSELNVNALLLGDSALYLCTNSSRGGASVLNEQFFGPGTRLTVL.

This chain connects TRBV13 to TRBJ2-2, with a weak D call TRBD1 (6 bases). The CDR3 is 17 residues long. Trimming stripped 4 bases from V and 4 bases from J, with 19 bases between. Germline CDR1 reads PRHDT; CDR2 reads FYEKMQ (reference sequence). The CDR3 DNA reads as TGTGCCAGCAGCTCTCTGGGTCAGGGGCATCCCACCGGGGAGCTGTTTTTT. It encodes CASSSLGQGHPTGELFF.

Concerning this clonotype itself: This CDR3 fails to terminate in the conserved phenylalanine or tryptophan, so it likely reflects a read error. The gene calls are TRBV6-1 and TRBJ2-6; D may be TRBD1 or TRBD2 (5 bases each). This CDR3 comprises 17 residues. Trimming stripped 7 bases from V and 0 bases from J, with 16 bases between. CDR1 and CDR2 from the germline V gene are MNHNS and SASEGT. The CDR3 DNA reads as TGTGCCAGCACCTCGGGACCATTAGGCTCTGGGGCCAACGTCCTGACTTCC. It specifies CASTSGPLGSGANVLTS.

With respect to this clonotype: Mismatch with germline at one junction end may stem from a read error. The chain joins TRBV28 to TRBJ2-5; no firm D call. CDR1 MDHEN and CDR2 SYDVKM come from the germline V gene. This CDR3 is built from 15 residues. The CDR3 coding sequence is TGTGCCAACAGTTTTACTCCACCGTACCAAGGGACCCAGTACTTC. It translates to CANSFTPPYQGTQYF.